The clone carrying this T cell receptor beta chain was observed a handful of times. The data originate from a study of control samples from healthy donors and cancer patients. Profiling relied on immunoSEQ multiplex PCR, and the TCRdb table lists in-frame clones only, not all of them. The repertoire holds about 110,000 clones, with around 80% as singletons. Trimming took off 8 bases at V and 0 bases at J, with 3 bases between the two ends. The CDR3 is 11 amino acids. Material for sequencing was blood. The TCR comes from a man aged 18 to 35 in good health. The chain carries TRBV12-3 or TRBV12-4 and TRBJ2-3; D is unclear. The CDR3 loop is CASLSTDTQYF. The CDR3 DNA sequence: TGTGCCAGCCTAAGCACAGATACGCAGTATTTT.